The 8 T cell receptor beta chains reported below all come from one sample, sequenced in a study of Graves' ophthalmopathy and Graves' hyperthyroidism. RNA transcripts served as template for amplifying TCR beta CDR3 sequences. HTBI-primed RT-PCR formed the first round, and a multiplex PCR formed the second. TCRdb re-called the multiplex PCR reads with MiXCR, one entry per CDR3 protein. The repertoire holds around 400,000 distinct CDR3 sequences, with approximately 20% as singletons. The sample was peripheral blood. The receptors here all came from a woman under 30 with Graves' ophthalmopathy.

This clonotype was seen repeatedly, ten times or more. The chain has TRBV7-2 and TRBJ1-1, with D maybe TRBD1 (5 bases). V lost 11 bases to trimming and J lost 2 bases, with 12 bases between them. CDR3 length equals 12 residues. Germline V gene data show CDR1 as SGHTA and CDR2 as FQGNSA. CDR3 coding DNA: TGTGCCGTAACGGGACTCAACACTGAAGCTTTCTTT. Amino acid sequence: CAVTGLNTEAFF.

In this sample, this clonotype turned up many times. Germline and junction disagree at one end, which may indicate a read error. CDR3 coding DNA: TGTGCCAGCAGTTTAAACAGCGGGAGGAGCAATCGGCCCCAGCATTTT. Its protein product is CASSLNSGRSNRPQHF. The chain links TRBV28 to TRBJ1-5; the D is unclear. CDR1 and CDR2 from the germline V gene are MDHEN and SYDVKM. The CDR3 is made up of 16 amino acids.

This chain links TRBV19 with TRBJ1-1, with D possibly matching TRBD1 (5 bases). Trimming cost V 7 bases and J 0 bases, with 15 bases left between them. The CDR3 is 15 residues long. Germline loops: CDR1 LNHDA, CDR2 SQIVND (reference sequence). CDR3 sequence reads: CASNSRDRMNTEAFF. The CDR3 coding sequence is TGTGCCAGTAATTCCAGGGATAGGATGAACACTGAAGCTTTCTTT.

This rearrangement joins TRBV6-1 to TRBJ1-2; D remains ambiguous. This CDR3 has 12 amino acids. Trimming took off 6 bases at V and 8 bases at J, with 13 bases between the two ends. The germline CDR1 and CDR2 sequences are MNHNS and SASEGT. CDR3 region: CASSSPSGGYTF. The CDR3 region has the DNA TGTGCCAGCAGCTCCCCGTCGGGGGGCTACACCTTC.

This clonotype was counted many times. The V and J genes are TRBV30 and TRBJ1-5; unclear D gene. V lost 1 base and J lost 4, with 5 bases in between. The germline V gene encodes CDR1 GTSNPN and CDR2 SVGIG (reference sequence). This CDR3 region has 12 residues. CDR3 amino acids: CAWSAGNQPQHF. The CDR3, as DNA: TGTGCCTGGAGTGCGGGAAATCAGCCCCAGCATTTT.

This chain joins TRBV11-2 and TRBJ2-5; D gene uncertain. V lost 9 bases, J lost 4 bases, and 12 bases lay in between. The CDR3 sequence is 12 residues long. From germline, CDR1 is SGHAT and CDR2 FQNNGV. CDR3 coding DNA: TGTGCCAGTACTTCCTATGGAGAGACCCAGTACTTC. Translating gives CASTSYGETQYF.

J is TRBJ2-5 and V is TRBV2; the D gene is possibly TRBD2 (6 bases). Trimming took off 11 bases at V and 5 bases at J, with 21 bases between the two ends. Germline V gives CDR1 SNHLY, CDR2 FYNNEI. The CDR3 loop spans 14 amino acids. The CDR3 DNA follows: TGTGCCGGGAGTGTATGGCTAGCGAGGGAGACCCAGTACTTC. As protein: CAGSVWLARETQYF.

This clonotype was seen once. The V call is TRBV19, the J call TRBJ1-1; D gene uncertain. Germline values: CDR1 LNHDA, CDR2 SQIVND (reference sequence). This CDR3 has 15 residues. V lost 4 bases and J 1 base, leaving 13 bases between the germline ends. The CDR3 coding sequence is TGTGCCAGTAGTAGAGACACACTGTCGAACACTGAAGCTTTCTTT. This codes for CASSRDTLSNTEAFF.